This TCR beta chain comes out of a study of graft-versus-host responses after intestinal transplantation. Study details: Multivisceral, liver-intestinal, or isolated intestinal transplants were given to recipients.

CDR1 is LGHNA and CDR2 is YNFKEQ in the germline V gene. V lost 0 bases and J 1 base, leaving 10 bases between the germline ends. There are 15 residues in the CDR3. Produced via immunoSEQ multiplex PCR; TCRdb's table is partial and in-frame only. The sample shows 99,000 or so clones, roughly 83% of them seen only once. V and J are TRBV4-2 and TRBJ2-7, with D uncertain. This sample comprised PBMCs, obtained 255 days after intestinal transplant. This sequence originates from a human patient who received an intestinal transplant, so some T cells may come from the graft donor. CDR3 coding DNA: TGTGCCAGCAGCCAAGAGGACCGTGGGTCCTACGAGCAGTACTTC. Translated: CASSQEDRGSYEQYF.